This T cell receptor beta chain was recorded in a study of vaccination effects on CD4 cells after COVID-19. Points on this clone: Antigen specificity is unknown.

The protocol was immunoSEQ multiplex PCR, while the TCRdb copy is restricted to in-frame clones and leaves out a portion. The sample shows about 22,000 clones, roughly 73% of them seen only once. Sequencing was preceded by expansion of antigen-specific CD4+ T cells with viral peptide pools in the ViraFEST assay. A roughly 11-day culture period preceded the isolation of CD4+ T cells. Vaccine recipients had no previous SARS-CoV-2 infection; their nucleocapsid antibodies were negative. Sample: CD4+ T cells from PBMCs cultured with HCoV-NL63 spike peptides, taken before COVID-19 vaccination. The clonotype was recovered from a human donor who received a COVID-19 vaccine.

CDR3 nucleotide sequence: TGTGCCAGCAGTGAAGTCAACGGGGGCACAGATACGCAGTATTTT. Its translation: CASSEVNGGTDTQYF. V is TRBV6-4 and J is TRBJ2-3, with D perhaps matching TRBD2 (5 bases). This CDR3 contains 15 residues. V dropped 3 bases and J dropped 1 base, with 11 bases sitting between them. Germline V gene data show CDR1 as MRHNA and CDR2 as SNTAGT.